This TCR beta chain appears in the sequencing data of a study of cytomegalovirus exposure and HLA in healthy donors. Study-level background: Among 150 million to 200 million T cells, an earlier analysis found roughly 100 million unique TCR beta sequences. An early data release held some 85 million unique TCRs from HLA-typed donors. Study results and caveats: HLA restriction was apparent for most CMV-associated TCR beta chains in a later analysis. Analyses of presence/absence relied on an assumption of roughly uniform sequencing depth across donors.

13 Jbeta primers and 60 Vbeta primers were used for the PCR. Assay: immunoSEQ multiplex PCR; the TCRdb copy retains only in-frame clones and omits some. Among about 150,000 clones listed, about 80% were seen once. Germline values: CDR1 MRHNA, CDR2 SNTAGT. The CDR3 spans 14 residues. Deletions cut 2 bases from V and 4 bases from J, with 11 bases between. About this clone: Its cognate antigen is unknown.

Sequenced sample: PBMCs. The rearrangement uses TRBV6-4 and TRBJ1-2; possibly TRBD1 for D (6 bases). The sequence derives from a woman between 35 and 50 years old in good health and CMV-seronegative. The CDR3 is CASSDVQGSYGYTF. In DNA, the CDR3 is TGTGCCAGCAGTGACGTACAGGGAAGCTATGGCTACACCTTC.